Each of the 16 T cell receptor beta chains below was sequenced from the same sample in a study of T cell changes during pregnancy in multiple sclerosis. Libraries were prepared by immunoSEQ multiplex PCR; TCRdb keeps only in-frame clonotypes and omits some of them. This table has some 37,000 clones, around 94% appearing once. Sequenced material: PBMCs (not recorded whether the cells were cultured). The origin of the receptors is a female donor with multiple sclerosis, enrolled in a pregnancy study.

The CDR3 region has the DNA TGCGCCAGCAGTCAGGGTGCAGATACGCAGTATTTT. Residues: CASSQGADTQYF. The V gene is TRBV10-2, the J gene TRBJ2-3; weak D call: TRBD1 (5 bases). V was cut by 5 bases and J by 4 bases, with 7 bases left in between. Germline V gene data show CDR1 as WSHSY and CDR2 as SAAADI. The CDR3 totals 12 residues.

The chain carries TRBV9 and TRBJ1-1; D might be TRBD1 (6 bases). The V gene's germline CDR1 is SGDLS and CDR2 YYNGEE. Trimming pared 3 bases from V and 5 bases from J, leaving 14 bases between. This CDR3 is built from 14 residues. The chain's CDR3 is CASSGDPRGTEAFF. CDR3 bases: TGTGCCAGCAGCGGAGACCCCAGGGGAACTGAAGCTTTCTTT. The whole variable domain, remainder taken from reference TRBV9 and TRBJ1-1, is DSGVTQTPKHLITATGQRVTLRCSPRSGDLSVYWYQQSLDQGLQFLIQYYNGEERAKGNILERFSAQQFPDLHSELNLSSLELGDSALYFCASSGDPRGTEAFFGQGTRLTVV.

The chain recombines TRBV7-9 with TRBJ2-6; D is undetermined. The ends were cut back, 4 bases at V and 0 bases at J, with 7 bases in the middle. The CDR3 extends over 15 amino acids. Germline V gene sequence: CDR1 SEHNR, CDR2 FQNEAQ (reference sequence). The CDR3 coding sequence is TGTGCCAGCAGCTCCCGGCTCTCTGGGGCCAACGTCCTGACTTTC. This translates into CASSSRLSGANVLTF.

This chain uses TRBV7-2 with TRBJ2-3; 10 bases map to TRBD1. This CDR3 spans 14 amino acids. The J segment lost 4 bases and the V segment lost 9 bases, leaving 7 bases of the junction unmatched. Germline loops: CDR1 SGHTA, CDR2 FQGNSA. In nucleotides, the CDR3 is TGTGCCAGTCCGGGACAGGGGTTGTCAGATACGCAGTATTTT. Its translation is CASPGQGLSDTQYF.

V usage is TRBV19 and J usage is TRBJ2-3; perhaps D is TRBD1 or TRBD2 (6 bases each). Germline lookup yields CDR1 LNHDA and CDR2 SQIVND (reference sequence). The CDR3 covers 16 residues. Trimming cost V 3 bases and J 2 bases, with 15 bases left between them. The CDR3 here is CASSINGRGLTDTQYF. The CDR3 nucleotides read TGTGCCAGTAGTATTAACGGCAGGGGACTCACAGATACGCAGTATTTT.

The chain employs TRBV2 and TRBJ2-1, with 16 bases identical to TRBD2. The CDR3 contains 14 residues. The V gene end was trimmed by 6 bases and the J gene end by 7 bases; junction bases not matched to a gene: 0. The germline V gene encodes CDR1 SNHLY and CDR2 FYNNEI. For the CDR3, the DNA is TGTGCCAGCAGGGGACTAGCGGGAGGGAATGAGCAGTTCTTC. Its translation: CASRGLAGGNEQFF.

V gene TRBV18 combines with J gene TRBJ1-3, with D uncertain. The germline gives CDR1 KGHSH, CDR2 LQKENI. Trimming took 6 bases from V and 0 from J, leaving 12 bases between them. The CDR3 sequence is 15 residues long. This CDR3 reads CASSPGHRSGNTIYF. In nucleotides, the CDR3 is TGTGCCAGCTCCCCCGGGCACCGCTCTGGAAACACCATATATTTT.

The rearrangement links TRBV5-1 to TRBJ2-1; possibly TRBD1 for D (6 bases). Trimming cost V 5 bases and J 3 bases, with 12 bases left between them. This CDR3 region has 14 residues. The germline V gene encodes CDR1 SGHRS and CDR2 YFSETQ. CDR3 amino acids: CASRPGQNYNEQFF. In nucleotides, the CDR3 is TGCGCCAGCAGACCAGGACAGAACTACAATGAGCAGTTCTTC.

The rearrangement joins TRBV7-2 to TRBJ2-7; 7 bases align to TRBD1. Germline lookup yields CDR1 SGHTA and CDR2 FQGNSA. The CDR3 totals 14 residues. The V gene end was trimmed by 7 bases and the J gene end by 3 bases; junction bases not matched to a gene: 9. The CDR3 coding sequence is TGTGCCAGCAACCAACGGGACAGCCACTACGAGCAGTACTTC. Protein product: CASNQRDSHYEQYF. The whole variable domain, remainder taken from reference TRBV7-2 and TRBJ2-7, is GAGVSQSPSNKVTEKGKDVELRCDPISGHTALYWYRQSLGQGLEFLIYFQGNSAPDKSGLPSDRFSAERTGGSVSTLTIQRTQQEDSAVYLCASNQRDSHYEQYFGPGTRLTVT.

The chain carries TRBV4-2 and TRBJ2-2; possibly TRBD2 for D (6 bases). V lost 0 bases and J lost 2, with 7 bases in between. Per the germline V gene, CDR1 is LGHNA and CDR2 is YNFKEQ. This CDR3 spans 15 amino acids. DNA of the CDR3: TGTGCCAGCAGCCAAGAGGGGACTAACACCGGGGAGCTGTTTTTT. Translation gives CASSQEGTNTGELFF.

The rearrangement links TRBV27 to TRBJ2-7, with D possibly matching TRBD2 (6 bases). The CDR3 has 13 amino acids. Germline-derived CDR1 and CDR2 are MNHEY and SMNVEV (reference sequence). Trimming left V 4 bases short and J 4 bases short, with 11 bases between. CDR3 in DNA: TGTGCCAGCAGTTGGGCGGGGAAGTACGAGCAGTACTTC. Translating it yields CASSWAGKYEQYF.

This sequence joins TRBV6-6 and TRBJ2-7; D is possibly TRBD1 (6 bases). The CDR3 extends over 13 amino acids. Germline CDR1 is MNHNY and CDR2 is SVGAGI (reference sequence). Between the trimmed V and J ends, which lost 2 bases and 3 bases, there was a span of 8 bases. The CDR3 coding sequence is TGTGCCAGCAGTTACGACAGGAACTACGAGCAGTACTTC. Protein product: CASSYDRNYEQYF.

The rearrangement uses TRBV30 and TRBJ1-5; perhaps TRBD1 as D (6 bases). Trimming removed 0 bases at V and 6 bases at J, with 9 bases between. The CDR3 has 13 residues. CDR1 GTSNPN and CDR2 SVGIG come from the germline V gene (reference sequence). This chain's CDR3 is CAWSVGGIQPQHF. CDR3 coding DNA: TGTGCCTGGAGTGTAGGGGGGATTCAGCCCCAGCATTTT.

The chain uses TRBV7-2 and TRBJ1-1, with TRBD1 as a possible D gene (6 bases). This CDR3 region has 12 residues. V gave up 1 base and J gave up 11 bases, with 11 bases separating them. The germline V gene has CDR1 SGHTA and CDR2 FQGNSA. The CDR3 sequence: CASSLGGGRAFF. The CDR3 DNA follows: TGTGCCAGCAGCTTAGGTGGGGGGCGCGCTTTCTTT.

In this sample, this clone turned up a few times. The chain carries TRBV7-2 and TRBJ1-4, with 9 nucleotides matching TRBD1. With 4 bases clipped from V and 7 bases from J, the junction kept 7 bases outside the gene matches. This CDR3 is built from 15 residues. CDR1 and CDR2 from the germline V gene are SGHTA and FQGNSA. CDR3 in DNA: TGTGCCAGCAGCTCGGGGGACAGGGTCAGTGAAAAACTGTTTTTT. It yields the protein CASSSGDRVSEKLFF.

The rearrangement uses TRBV4-1 and TRBJ2-5; 7 positions agree with TRBD1. Germline CDR1 is MGHRA and CDR2 is YSYEKL. This CDR3 contains 16 residues. Unmatched junction bases numbered 9, after V lost 1 base and J lost 4 bases. The CDR3 here is CASSQGRGQIGETQYF. CDR3 in DNA: TGCGCCAGCAGCCAAGGACGGGGACAGATCGGAGAGACCCAGTACTTC.